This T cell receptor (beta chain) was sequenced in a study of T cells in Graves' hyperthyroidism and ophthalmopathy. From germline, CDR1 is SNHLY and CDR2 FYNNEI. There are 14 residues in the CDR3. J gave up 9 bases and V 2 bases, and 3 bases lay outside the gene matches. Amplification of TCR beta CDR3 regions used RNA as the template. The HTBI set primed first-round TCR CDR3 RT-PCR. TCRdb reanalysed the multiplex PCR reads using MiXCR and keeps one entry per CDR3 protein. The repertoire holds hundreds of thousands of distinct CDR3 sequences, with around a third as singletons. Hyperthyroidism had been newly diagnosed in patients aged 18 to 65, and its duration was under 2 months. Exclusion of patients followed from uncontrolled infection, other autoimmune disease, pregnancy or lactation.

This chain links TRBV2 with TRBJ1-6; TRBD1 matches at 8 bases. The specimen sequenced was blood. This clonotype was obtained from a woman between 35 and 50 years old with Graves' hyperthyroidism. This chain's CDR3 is CASSEYRGSSPLHF. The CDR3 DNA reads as TGTGCCAGCAGTGAATACAGGGGGAGTTCACCCCTCCACTTT.